This T cell receptor beta chain was identified in a study of T cells in women clearing cervical HPV infection. Looked up from germline, CDR1 is SGDLS and CDR2 is YYNGEE. Trimming left V 4 bases short and J 8 bases short, with 19 bases between. CDR3 length: 15 residues. The table came from immunoSEQ multiplex PCR; TCRdb's copy has only in-frame clones and leaves some out. The table lists around 28,000 clones. Comment on this clone: From the germline J gene comes the end of the CDR3, since the read stops 3 residues before it.

The genes are TRBV9 and TRBJ2-1, with a weak D call TRBD1 (6 bases). This sequence was found in a woman aged 18 to 75 with a cervical HPV16 infection that either progressed to CIN3+ or cleared (not recorded which). Material for sequencing was blood buffy coat. The CDR3 bases that were read are TGTGCCAGCAGCCCAGGAGTGGGACAATTTCATGAG. This codes for CASSPGVGQFHE. The CDR3 reads in full as CASSPGVGQFHEQFF. Together with reference TRBV9 and TRBJ2-1, the CDR3 gives the full variable domain: DSGVTQTPKHLITATGQRVTLRCSPRSGDLSVYWYQQSLDQGLQFLIQYYNGEERAKGNILERFSAQQFPDLHSELNLSSLELGDSALYFCASSPGVGQFHEQFFGPGTRLTVL.